The 25 T cell receptor beta chains presented below share a single source sample, sequenced in a study of T cells after yellow fever vaccination. Each CDR3 protein gets one entry after TCRdb re-called the 5' RACE reads with MiXCR. The top ten clones hold 15% of a sample with about 400,000 distinct CDR3 sequences, about 6% of them seen once. The sequenced sample was PBMCs, obtained 5 days after the yellow fever booster vaccination. The source of these receptors is a man aged 25-45 years who received the YFV17D yellow fever vaccine.

This clonotype was seen many times. The rearrangement joins TRBV21-1 to TRBJ2-5; whether TRBD2, the table's D call, matches the DNA was not checked. TRBV21-1 is given as a pseudogene. The CDR3 runs to 14 residues. CDR3 protein: CASIRGEEPKTQYF. DNA for the CDR3: TGTGCCAGCATTCGAGGGGAGGAGCCCAAGACCCAGTACTTC.

The CDR3 protein is CASSLSSGTPSTDTQYF. The DNA of the CDR3 is TGCGCCAGCAGCTTGTCTAGCGGGACTCCTAGCACAGATACGCAGTATTTT. This chain uses TRBV5-1 with TRBJ2-3; 9 bases are a match to TRBD2. The CDR3 is 17 residues long. The germline gives CDR1 SGHRS, CDR2 YFSETQ. Trimming removed 1 base from V and 0 bases from J; junction bases left unmatched: 6.

This clonotype was recorded a few times. V usage is TRBV5-1 and J usage is TRBJ1-1, with 10 nucleotides matching TRBD1. The CDR3 runs 13 residues. J was trimmed by 12 bases and V by 0 bases; bases with no gene match: 5. Germline CDR1 and CDR2: SGHRS and YFSETQ. The CDR3 DNA reads as TGCGCCAGCAGCTTGGGGGACAGGGGTCGGACTTTCTTT. Amino acids: CASSLGDRGRTFF.

The chain employs TRBV6-1 and TRBJ2-1; TRBD1 agrees at 8 bases. The trim removed 4 bases at V and 5 bases at J, leaving 4 bases unmatched. Per germline, CDR1 MNHNS and CDR2 SASEGT. The CDR3 is 14 amino acids. The CDR3 spells CASSGGQGNNEQFF. DNA for the CDR3: TGTGCCAGCAGTGGCGGACAGGGAAACAATGAGCAGTTCTTC.

This clonotype was seen ten or more times. V is TRBV10-3 and J is TRBJ2-3; TRBD1 might be the D (6 bases). V was pared by 0 bases and J by 8 bases, with 15 bases between. The CDR3 is 15 residues long. CDR1 and CDR2 (germline): ENHRY, SYGVKD. For the CDR3, the DNA is TGTGCCATCAGTGAGTCACAGACAGGTCCAGTTACGCAGTATTTT. It is translated as CAISESQTGPVTQYF.

This clonotype was counted ten times or more. This chain links TRBV29-1 with TRBJ1-5; D gene ambiguous. The CDR3 length is 13 residues. The ends were cut back, 5 bases at V and 5 bases at J, with 13 bases in the middle. CDR1 and CDR2 (germline): SQVTM, ANQGSEA. CDR3 nucleotides: TGCAGCGTTCAAATCTCGGATGATCAGCCCCAGCATTTT. Translating gives CSVQISDDQPQHF.

This clonotype was detected only once. A much larger clone differs by one base, so this may be a read error. This sequence joins TRBV6-2 or TRBV6-3 and TRBJ2-1; TRBD2 aligns across 9 bases. CDR1 is MNHEY, CDR2 SVGEGT, per germline. Trimming took 5 bases from V and 4 from J; bases not matched to a gene: 6. The CDR3 sequence is 15 residues long. The CDR3 DNA sequence: TGTGCCAGCAGTGGGAGCGGGGGGTTATACAATGAGCAGTTCTTC. This codes for CASSGSGGLYNEQFF.

This clonotype was found many times. The chain combines TRBV3-1 with TRBJ2-1; TRBD2 matches at 7 bases. The CDR3 loop spans 16 amino acids. Unmatched junction bases numbered 8, after V lost 1 base and J lost 5 bases. CDR1 LGHDT and CDR2 YNNKEL come from the germline V gene (reference sequence). CDR3 in amino acids: CASSQVGLAEHNEQFF. The CDR3, as DNA: TGTGCCAGCAGCCAAGTCGGTCTAGCGGAGCACAATGAGCAGTTCTTC.

There are many counts of this clonotype. The chain recombines TRBV7-2 with TRBJ2-1; 7 nucleotides line up with TRBD2. Losses at the gene ends were 0 bases for V and 0 bases for J; bases not matched to a gene: 2. The CDR3 is 16 amino acids. Germline values: CDR1 SGHTA, CDR2 FQGNSA. The CDR3 sequence: CASSLAPSGSYNEQFF. In DNA, the CDR3 is TGTGCCAGCAGCTTAGCGCCTAGCGGCTCCTACAATGAGCAGTTCTTC.

This chain links TRBV7-2 with TRBJ1-2; 9 bases line up with TRBD1. In germline, CDR1 is SGHTA, CDR2 FQGNSA. V lost 2 bases and J lost 4; bases outside the gene matches: 8. The CDR3 is 16 residues long. CDR3 amino acids: CASSLPRQGGSYGYTF. DNA for the CDR3: TGTGCCAGCAGCTTACCTAGACAGGGGGGGAGCTATGGCTACACCTTC.

This clonotype showed up many times. The V gene is TRBV5-6, the J gene TRBJ2-5; no firm D call. V gave up 3 bases and J gave up 5 bases, with 14 bases separating them. Germline V gene lookup returns CDR1 SGHDT and CDR2 YYEEEE. CDR3 length: 14 amino acids. CDR3 sequence: CASSSSADVETQYF. In DNA form, the CDR3 reads TGTGCCAGCAGCTCGTCCGCCGATGTGGAGACCCAGTACTTC.

This clonotype was detected many times. This CDR3 reads CASSSVGDYGYTF. CDR3 in DNA: TGTGCCAGCAGCTCCGTAGGAGACTATGGCTACACCTTC. This chain links TRBV6-1 with TRBJ1-2; D not resolved. Germline V gene lookup returns CDR1 MNHNS and CDR2 SASEGT. CDR3 length: 13 residues. V was cut by 6 bases and J by 3 bases, with 11 bases left in between.

A few counts support this clonotype. This chain links TRBV5-6 with TRBJ2-7, with D tentatively TRBD2 (6 bases). CDR1 SGHDT and CDR2 YYEEEE come from the germline V gene. The CDR3 runs 17 residues. With 0 bases removed from V and 4 bases from J, the gap between germline ends came to 20 bases. CDR3: CASSLVGLRGAFYEQYF. As DNA, the CDR3 is TGTGCCAGCAGCTTGGTAGGACTACGAGGGGCGTTTTACGAGCAGTACTTC.

This clonotype came up a few times. The chain links TRBV2 to TRBJ2-5; D ambiguous. The CDR3 runs to 12 residues. V gave up 6 bases and J gave up 3 bases, with 8 bases separating them. Germline loops: CDR1 SNHLY, CDR2 FYNNEI. This CDR3 reads CASRVLEETQYF. CDR3 nucleotide sequence: TGTGCCAGCAGGGTCCTCGAAGAGACCCAGTACTTC.

The chain employs TRBV6-2 or TRBV6-3 and TRBJ1-5; D perhaps matches TRBD1 (5 bases). Germline loops: CDR1 MNHEY, CDR2 SVGEGT. The V end lost 2 bases, the J end lost 6 bases, and 11 bases lay between the germline ends. The CDR3 is made up of 14 amino acids. The CDR3 protein is CASSYRGPGQPQHF. The CDR3 DNA follows: TGTGCCAGCAGTTACAGGGGCCCCGGTCAGCCCCAGCATTTT.

This sequence joins TRBV5-1 and TRBJ2-7, with a possible D match to TRBD1 (6 bases). Germline V gene data show CDR1 as SGHRS and CDR2 as YFSETQ. The germline V and J ends were trimmed by 7 bases and 3 bases, with 14 bases remaining between them. The CDR3 runs to 13 residues. The CDR3 protein is CASANRADYEQYF. In nucleotides, the CDR3 is TGCGCCAGCGCCAACAGGGCGGACTACGAGCAGTACTTC.

This clonotype was recorded a few times. The chain couples TRBV10-3 to TRBJ2-7; 8 bases map to TRBD1. The trim removed 6 bases at V and 0 bases at J, leaving 7 bases unmatched. This CDR3 has 15 residues. Germline lookup yields CDR1 ENHRY and CDR2 SYGVKD. The CDR3 reads CAIRGPGQASYEQYF. CDR3 nucleotide sequence: TGTGCCATCAGGGGACCGGGACAGGCCTCCTACGAGCAGTACTTC.

This clonotype came up many times. V gene TRBV27 combines with J gene TRBJ2-5; 11 bases match TRBD2. CDR1 is MNHEY and CDR2 is SMNVEV in the germline V gene (reference sequence). The CDR3 is 16 amino acids. Trimming removed 5 bases from V and 2 bases from J; junction bases left unmatched: 7. CDR3 residues: CASSPRTSGSQETQYF. The CDR3 coding sequence is TGTGCCAGCAGTCCCAGGACTAGCGGGTCTCAAGAGACCCAGTACTTC.

At least ten counts were recorded for this clonotype. The J gene is TRBJ1-1, the V gene TRBV6-1, with TRBD1 as a possible D gene (6 bases). Per the germline V gene, CDR1 is MNHNS and CDR2 is SASEGT. With 5 bases removed from V and 3 bases from J, the gap between germline ends came to 13 bases. The CDR3 loop spans 14 amino acids. CDR3 protein: CASSTQGIDTEAFF. For the CDR3, the DNA is TGTGCCAGCAGTACACAGGGTATAGACACTGAAGCTTTCTTT.

This clonotype was counted many times. Its ends do not fully match the called genes, so a read error is possible. The rearrangement uses TRBV5-6 and TRBJ2-2; D uncertain. The CDR3 runs to 16 residues. CDR1 and CDR2 from the germline V gene are SGHDT and YYEEEE. CDR3 DNA: TGTGCCAGCAGCTTGAGGGATGTGCAAGCGACCGGAGAGCTGTTTTTT. Residues: CASSLRDVQATGELFF.

This clonotype was detected ten times or more. This chain connects TRBV6-5 to TRBJ2-7, with TRBD2 matching over 7 bases. Per germline, CDR1 MNHEY and CDR2 SVGAGI. V lost 3 bases to trimming and J lost 6 bases; unmatched junction nucleotides: 8. This CDR3 comprises 14 residues. Here the CDR3 DNA reads TGTGCCAGCAGTTATCAGCGGGATGTCACCGAGCAGTACTTC. Translating gives CASSYQRDVTEQYF.

This clonotype has more than one count but fewer than ten. One end of the junction fails to match germline, which may point to a read error. The rearrangement uses TRBV7-9 and TRBJ2-1; D may be TRBD1 (5 bases). CDR1 is SEHNR and CDR2 is FQNEAQ in the germline V gene (reference sequence). CDR3 size: 15 residues. As DNA, the CDR3 is TGTGCCAGCAGTTCTCAGGACAACCCGGTGGATGAACAGTTCTTC. It specifies CASSSQDNPVDEQFF.

This chain links TRBV12-3 or TRBV12-4 with TRBJ2-2; maybe TRBD2 (6 bases). V was shortened by 6 bases and J by 6 bases, with 14 bases between the two germline ends. The CDR3 is made up of 14 amino acids. CDR3 nucleotide sequence: TGTGCCAGCAGGTCCGGGACTTCCGCCGGGGAGCTGTTTTTT. It specifies CASRSGTSAGELFF.

The CDR3 here is CATRGLARGRTYNEQFF. CDR3 DNA sequence: TGTGCCACCCGGGGACTAGCCCGAGGGCGAACCTACAATGAGCAGTTCTTC. The V call is TRBV12-3 or TRBV12-4, the J call TRBJ2-1; 9 bases fit TRBD2. The CDR3 is 17 residues long. The junction had 15 bases not matched to a gene; V was cut back by 10 bases and J by 2 bases.

This clonotype occurred a few times. V gene TRBV5-8 combines with J gene TRBJ2-3; 7 positions match TRBD2. V trimming: 1 base; J trimming: 2 bases; junction bases outside the gene matches: 4. CDR3 length: 15 amino acids. Germline assignment: CDR1 SGHTS and CDR2 YDEGEE. CDR3 sequence reads: CASSLKRDYTDTQYF. CDR3 DNA sequence: TGTGCCAGCAGCTTGAAACGGGACTACACAGATACGCAGTATTTT.